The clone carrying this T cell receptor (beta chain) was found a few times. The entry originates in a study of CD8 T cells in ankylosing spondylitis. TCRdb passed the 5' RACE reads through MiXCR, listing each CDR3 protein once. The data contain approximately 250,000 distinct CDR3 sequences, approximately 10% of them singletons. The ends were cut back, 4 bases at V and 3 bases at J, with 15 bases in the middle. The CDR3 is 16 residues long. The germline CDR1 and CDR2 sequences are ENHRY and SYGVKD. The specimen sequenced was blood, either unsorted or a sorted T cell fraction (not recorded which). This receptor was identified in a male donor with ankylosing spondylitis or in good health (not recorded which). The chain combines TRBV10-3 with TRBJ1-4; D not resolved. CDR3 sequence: CAISGDRGHSNEKLFF. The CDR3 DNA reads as TGTGCCATCAGTGGAGACCGAGGGCATTCTAATGAAAAACTGTTTTTT.